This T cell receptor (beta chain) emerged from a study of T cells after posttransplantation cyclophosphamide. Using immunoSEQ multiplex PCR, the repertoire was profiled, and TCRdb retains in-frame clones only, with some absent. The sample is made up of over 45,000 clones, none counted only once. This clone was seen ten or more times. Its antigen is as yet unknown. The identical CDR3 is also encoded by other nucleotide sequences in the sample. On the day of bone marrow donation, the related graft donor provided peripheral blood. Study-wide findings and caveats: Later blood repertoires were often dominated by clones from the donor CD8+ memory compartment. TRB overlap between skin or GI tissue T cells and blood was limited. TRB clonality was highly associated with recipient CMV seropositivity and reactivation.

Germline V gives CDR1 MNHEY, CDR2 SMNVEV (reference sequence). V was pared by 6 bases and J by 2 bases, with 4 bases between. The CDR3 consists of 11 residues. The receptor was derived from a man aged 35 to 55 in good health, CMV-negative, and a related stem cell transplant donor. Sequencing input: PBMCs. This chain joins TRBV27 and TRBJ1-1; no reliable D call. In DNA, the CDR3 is TGTGCCAGCAGGGGCAACACTGAAGCTTTCTTT. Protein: CASRGNTEAFF.